This T cell receptor (beta chain) emerged from a study of Ad26.COV2.S vaccination and SARS-CoV-2 variants. Treatment defined: about 20 received Ad26.COV2.S at low or high dose, single or two shots; about 5 received placebo; per-sample allocation not given. All samples were drawn on day 63, counting from the first vaccine or placebo injection. The method was immunoSEQ multiplex PCR; TCRdb's version includes in-frame clones alone and lacks a portion of them. The table records about 420,000 clones, roughly 90% of them present only once. The CDR3 extends over 15 amino acids. The V gene's germline CDR1 is SNHLY and CDR2 FYNNEI. Trimming took 8 bases from V and 7 from J, leaving 20 bases between them.

The rearrangement links TRBV2 to TRBJ1-4; D is uncertain. This TCR came from a person between 18 and 59 years old who received the Ad26.COV2.S COVID-19 vaccine or a placebo. The source was peripheral blood, collected in a trial of Ad26.COV2.S vaccine versus placebo. The CDR3 nucleotides are TGTGCCAGCGAGGGTAGTTCTGCGGATAGTGAAAAACTGTTTTTT. The encoded protein is CASEGSSADSEKLFF.